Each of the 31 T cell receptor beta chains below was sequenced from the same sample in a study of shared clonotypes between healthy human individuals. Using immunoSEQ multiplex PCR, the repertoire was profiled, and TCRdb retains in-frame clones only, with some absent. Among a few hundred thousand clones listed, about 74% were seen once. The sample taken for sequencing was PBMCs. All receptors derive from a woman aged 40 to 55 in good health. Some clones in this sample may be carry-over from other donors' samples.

The CDR3 coding sequence is TGCGCCGGACGGGACTCGACCTACGAGCAGTACTTC. Amino acid sequence: CAGRDSTYEQYF. The chain joins TRBV10-2 to TRBJ2-7, with a weak D call TRBD2 (6 bases). Trimming pared 11 bases from V and 2 bases from J, leaving 13 bases between. There are 12 residues in the CDR3. From germline, CDR1 is WSHSY and CDR2 SAAADI.

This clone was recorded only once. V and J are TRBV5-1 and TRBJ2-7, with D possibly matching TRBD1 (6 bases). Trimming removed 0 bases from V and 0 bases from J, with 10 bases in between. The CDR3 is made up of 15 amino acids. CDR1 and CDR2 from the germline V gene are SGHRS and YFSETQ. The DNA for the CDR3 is TGCGCCAGCAGCTTGGATATAGGGGGCTCCTACGAGCAGTACTTC. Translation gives CASSLDIGGSYEQYF. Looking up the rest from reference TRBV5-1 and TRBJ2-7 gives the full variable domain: KAGVTQTPRYLIKTRGQQVTLSCSPISGHRSVSWYQQTPGQGLQFLFEYFSETQRNKGNFPGRFSGRQFSNSRSEMNVSTLELGDSALYLCASSLDIGGSYEQYFGPGTRLTVT.

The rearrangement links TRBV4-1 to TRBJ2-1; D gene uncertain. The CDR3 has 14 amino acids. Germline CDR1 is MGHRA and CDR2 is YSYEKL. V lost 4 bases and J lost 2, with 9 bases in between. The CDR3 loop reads CASSRSTTYNEQFF. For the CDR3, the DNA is TGCGCCAGCAGCCGAAGCACCACCTACAATGAGCAGTTCTTC.

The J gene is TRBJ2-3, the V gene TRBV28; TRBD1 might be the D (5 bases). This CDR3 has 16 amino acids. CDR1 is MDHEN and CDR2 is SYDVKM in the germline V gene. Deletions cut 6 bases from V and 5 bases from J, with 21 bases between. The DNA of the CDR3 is TGTGCCAGCAGCCCCAGGGTTCCCGCCGGTGGAGATACGCAGTATTTT. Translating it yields CASSPRVPAGGDTQYF.

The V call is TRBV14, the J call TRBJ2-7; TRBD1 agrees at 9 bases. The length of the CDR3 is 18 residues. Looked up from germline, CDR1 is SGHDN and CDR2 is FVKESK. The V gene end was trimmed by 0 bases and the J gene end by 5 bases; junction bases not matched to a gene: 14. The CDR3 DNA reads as TGTGCCAGCAGCCAAGATGTTTGGCCCGGGACAGGGAGGGACGAGCAGTACTTC. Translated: CASSQDVWPGTGRDEQYF.

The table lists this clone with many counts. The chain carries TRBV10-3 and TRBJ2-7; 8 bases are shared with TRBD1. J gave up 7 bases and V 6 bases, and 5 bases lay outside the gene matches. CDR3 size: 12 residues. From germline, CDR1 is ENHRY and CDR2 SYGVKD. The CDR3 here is CAISQGAGEQYF. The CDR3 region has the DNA TGTGCCATCAGCCAGGGGGCGGGTGAGCAGTACTTC.

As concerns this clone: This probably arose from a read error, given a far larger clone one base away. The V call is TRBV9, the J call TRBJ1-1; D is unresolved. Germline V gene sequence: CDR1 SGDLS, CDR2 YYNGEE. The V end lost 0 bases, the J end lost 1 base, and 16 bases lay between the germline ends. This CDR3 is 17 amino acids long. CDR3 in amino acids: CASSVGFRFRGNTEAFF. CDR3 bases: TGTGCCAGCAGCGTAGGGTTCAGGTTCCGAGGGAACACTGAAGCTTTCTTT.

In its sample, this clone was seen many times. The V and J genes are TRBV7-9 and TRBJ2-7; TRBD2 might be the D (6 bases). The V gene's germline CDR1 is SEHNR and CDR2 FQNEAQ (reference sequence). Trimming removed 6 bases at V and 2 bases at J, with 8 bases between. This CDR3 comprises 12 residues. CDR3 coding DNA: TGTGCCAGCAGGGGGGGACCCTACGAGCAGTACTTC. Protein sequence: CASRGGPYEQYF. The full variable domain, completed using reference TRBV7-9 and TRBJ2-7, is DTGVSQNPRHKITKRGQNVTFRCDPISEHNRLYWYRQTLGQGPEFLTYFQNEAQLEKSRLLSDRFSAERPKGSFSTLEIQRTEQGDSAMYLCASRGGPYEQYFGPGTRLTVT.

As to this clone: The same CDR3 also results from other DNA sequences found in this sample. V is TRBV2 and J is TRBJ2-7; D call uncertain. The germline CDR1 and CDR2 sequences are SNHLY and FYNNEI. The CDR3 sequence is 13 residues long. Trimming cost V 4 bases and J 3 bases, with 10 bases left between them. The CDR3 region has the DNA TGTGCCAGCAGTGGAGACGGATACTACGAGCAGTACTTC. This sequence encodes CASSGDGYYEQYF.

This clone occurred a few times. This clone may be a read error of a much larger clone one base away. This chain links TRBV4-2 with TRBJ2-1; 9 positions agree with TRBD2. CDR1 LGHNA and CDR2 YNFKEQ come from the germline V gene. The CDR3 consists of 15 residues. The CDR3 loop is CASGQASGTYNEQFF. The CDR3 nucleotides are TGTGCCAGCGGCCAAGCTAGCGGGACCTACAATGAGCAGTTCTTC.

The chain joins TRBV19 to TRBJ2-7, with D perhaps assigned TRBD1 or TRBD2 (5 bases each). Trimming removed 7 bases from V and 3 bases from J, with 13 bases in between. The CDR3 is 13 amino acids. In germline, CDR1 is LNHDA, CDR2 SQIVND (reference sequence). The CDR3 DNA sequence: TGTGCCAGTAAAATAGCAGGGAGCTACGAGCAGTACTTC. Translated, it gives CASKIAGSYEQYF.

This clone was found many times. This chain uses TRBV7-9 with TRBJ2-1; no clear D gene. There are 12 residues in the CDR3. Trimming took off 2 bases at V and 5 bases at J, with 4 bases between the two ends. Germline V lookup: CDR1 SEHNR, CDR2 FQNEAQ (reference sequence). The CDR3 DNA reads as TGTGCCAGCAGCTTATTAGACAATGAGCAGTTCTTC. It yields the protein CASSLLDNEQFF.

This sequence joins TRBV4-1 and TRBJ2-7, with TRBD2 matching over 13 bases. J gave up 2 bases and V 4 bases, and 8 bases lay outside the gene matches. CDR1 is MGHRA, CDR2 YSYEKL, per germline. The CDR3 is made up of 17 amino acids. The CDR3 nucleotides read TGCGCCAGCAGCCCCCTGGGACTAGCGGGGAATCCCTACGAGCAGTACTTC. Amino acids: CASSPLGLAGNPYEQYF.

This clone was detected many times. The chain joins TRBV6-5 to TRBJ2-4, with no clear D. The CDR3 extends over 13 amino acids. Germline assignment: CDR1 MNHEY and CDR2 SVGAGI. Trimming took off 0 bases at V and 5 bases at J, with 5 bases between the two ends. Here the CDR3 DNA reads TGTGCCAGCAGTTACTCGGCGGAAAACATTCAGTACTTC. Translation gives CASSYSAENIQYF.

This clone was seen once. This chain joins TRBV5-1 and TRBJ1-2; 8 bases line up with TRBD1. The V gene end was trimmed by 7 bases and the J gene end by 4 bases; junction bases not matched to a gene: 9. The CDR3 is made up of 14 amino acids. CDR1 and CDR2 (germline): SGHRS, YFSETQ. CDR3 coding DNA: TGCGCCAGCGGGATTACAGGGGGAACCTATGGCTACACCTTC. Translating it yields CASGITGGTYGYTF.

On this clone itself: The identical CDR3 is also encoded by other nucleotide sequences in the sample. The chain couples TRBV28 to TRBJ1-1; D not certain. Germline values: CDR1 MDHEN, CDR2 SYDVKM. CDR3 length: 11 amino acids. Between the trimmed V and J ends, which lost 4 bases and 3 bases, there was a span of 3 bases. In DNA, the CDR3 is TGTGCCAGCAGTTCTTACACTGAAGCTTTCTTT. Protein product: CASSSYTEAFF. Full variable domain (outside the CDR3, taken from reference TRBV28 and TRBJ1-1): DVKVTQSSRYLVKRTGEKVFLECVQDMDHENMFWYRQDPGLGLRLIYFSYDVKMKEKGDIPEGYSVSREKKERFSLILESASTNQTSMYLCASSSYTEAFFGQGTRLTVV.

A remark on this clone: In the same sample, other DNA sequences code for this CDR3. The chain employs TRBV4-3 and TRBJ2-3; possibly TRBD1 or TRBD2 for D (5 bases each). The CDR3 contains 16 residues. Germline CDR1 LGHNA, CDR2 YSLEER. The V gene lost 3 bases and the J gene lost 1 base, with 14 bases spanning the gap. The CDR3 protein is CASSQGLGVGTDTQYF. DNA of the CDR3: TGCGCCAGCAGCCAGGGGCTGGGGGTTGGCACAGATACGCAGTATTTT.

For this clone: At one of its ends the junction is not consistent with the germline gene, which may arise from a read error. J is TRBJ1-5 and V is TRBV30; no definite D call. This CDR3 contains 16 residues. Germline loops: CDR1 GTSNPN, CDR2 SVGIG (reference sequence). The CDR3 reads CAWSELKGPGNRPQHF. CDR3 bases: TGTGCCTGGAGTGAGCTTAAGGGCCCGGGCAATCGGCCCCAGCATTTT.

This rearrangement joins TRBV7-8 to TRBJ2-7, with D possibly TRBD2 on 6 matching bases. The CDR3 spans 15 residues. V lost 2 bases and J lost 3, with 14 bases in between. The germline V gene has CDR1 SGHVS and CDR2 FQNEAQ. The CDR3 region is CASSLSYGSGYEQYF. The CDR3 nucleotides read TGTGCCAGCAGCTTATCTTACGGGAGCGGCTACGAGCAGTACTTC.

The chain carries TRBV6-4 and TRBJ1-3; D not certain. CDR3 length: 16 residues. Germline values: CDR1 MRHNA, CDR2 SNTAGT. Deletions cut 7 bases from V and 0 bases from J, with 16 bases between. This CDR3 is CASTPPEACSGNTIYF. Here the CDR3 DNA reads TGTGCCAGCACCCCCCCGGAGGCTTGCTCTGGAAACACCATATATTTT.

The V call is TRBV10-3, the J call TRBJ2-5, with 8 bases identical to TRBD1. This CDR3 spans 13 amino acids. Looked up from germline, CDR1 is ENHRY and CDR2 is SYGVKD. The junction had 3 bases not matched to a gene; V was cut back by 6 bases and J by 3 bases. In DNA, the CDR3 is TGTGCCATCAGGCAGGGGGCGGAAGAGACCCAGTACTTC. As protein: CAIRQGAEETQYF.

The CDR3 DNA reads TGTGCCAGCAGCAAAGGAGTAGGGGATGAAAAACTGTTTTTT. Protein sequence: CASSKGVGDEKLFF. The rearrangement joins TRBV21-1 to TRBJ1-4; TRBD1, the D gene given by the table, was not confirmed from the DNA. TRBV21-1 is a pseudogene segment. This CDR3 contains 14 residues.

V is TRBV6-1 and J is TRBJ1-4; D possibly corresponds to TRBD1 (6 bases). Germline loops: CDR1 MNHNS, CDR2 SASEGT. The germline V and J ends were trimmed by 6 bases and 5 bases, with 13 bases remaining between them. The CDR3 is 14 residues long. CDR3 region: CASRMDSLNEKLFF. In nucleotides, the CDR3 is TGTGCCAGCAGAATGGACAGCCTCAATGAAAAACTGTTTTTT.

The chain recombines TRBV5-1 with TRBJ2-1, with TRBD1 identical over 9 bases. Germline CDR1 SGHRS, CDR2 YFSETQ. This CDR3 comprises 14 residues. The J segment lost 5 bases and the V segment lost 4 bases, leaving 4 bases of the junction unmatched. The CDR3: CASSKTGGHNEQFF. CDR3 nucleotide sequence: TGCGCCAGCAGCAAGACAGGGGGACACAATGAGCAGTTCTTC.

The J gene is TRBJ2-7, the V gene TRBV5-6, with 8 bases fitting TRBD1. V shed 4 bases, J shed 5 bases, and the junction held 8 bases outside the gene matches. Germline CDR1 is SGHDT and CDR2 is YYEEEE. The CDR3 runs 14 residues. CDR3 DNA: TGTGCCAGCAGCCAAAGGACAGGGAGCAACGAGCAGTACTTC. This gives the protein CASSQRTGSNEQYF.

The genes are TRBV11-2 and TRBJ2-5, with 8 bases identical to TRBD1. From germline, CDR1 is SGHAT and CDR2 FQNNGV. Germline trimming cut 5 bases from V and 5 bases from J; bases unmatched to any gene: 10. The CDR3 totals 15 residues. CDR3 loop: CASSPPRQGPETQYF. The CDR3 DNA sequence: TGTGCCAGCAGCCCCCCTCGACAGGGGCCGGAGACCCAGTACTTC.

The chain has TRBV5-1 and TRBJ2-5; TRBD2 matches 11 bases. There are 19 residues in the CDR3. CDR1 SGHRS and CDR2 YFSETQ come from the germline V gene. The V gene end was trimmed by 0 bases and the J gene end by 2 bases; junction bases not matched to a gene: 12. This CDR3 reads CASSLENVRSSGRQETQYF. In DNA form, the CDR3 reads TGCGCCAGCAGCTTGGAAAATGTGCGGTCTAGCGGGAGGCAAGAGACCCAGTACTTC.

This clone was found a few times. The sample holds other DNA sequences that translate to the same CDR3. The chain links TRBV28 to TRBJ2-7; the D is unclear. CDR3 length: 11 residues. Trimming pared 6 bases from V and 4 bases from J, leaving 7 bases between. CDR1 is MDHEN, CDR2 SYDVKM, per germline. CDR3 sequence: CASSQTYEQYF. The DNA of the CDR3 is TGTGCCAGCAGCCAAACGTACGAGCAGTACTTC.

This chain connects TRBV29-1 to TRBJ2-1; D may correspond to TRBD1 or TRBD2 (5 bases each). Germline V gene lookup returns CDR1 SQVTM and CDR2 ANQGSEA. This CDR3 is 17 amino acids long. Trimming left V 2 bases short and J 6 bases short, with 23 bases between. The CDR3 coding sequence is TGCAGCGTTGAATTTCGTTTTGGTGTTGGGACCCTCAATGAGCAGTTCTTC. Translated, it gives CSVEFRFGVGTLNEQFF.

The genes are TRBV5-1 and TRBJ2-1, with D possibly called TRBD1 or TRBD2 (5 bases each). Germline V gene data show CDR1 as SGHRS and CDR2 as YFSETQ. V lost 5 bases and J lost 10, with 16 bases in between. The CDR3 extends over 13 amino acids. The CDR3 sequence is CASSLKRDGEQFF. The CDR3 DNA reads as TGCGCCAGCAGTCTCAAACGGGACGGGGAGCAGTTCTTC. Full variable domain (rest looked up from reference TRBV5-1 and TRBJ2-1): KAGVTQTPRYLIKTRGQQVTLSCSPISGHRSVSWYQQTPGQGLQFLFEYFSETQRNKGNFPGRFSGRQFSNSRSEMNVSTLELGDSALYLCASSLKRDGEQFFGPGTRLTVL.

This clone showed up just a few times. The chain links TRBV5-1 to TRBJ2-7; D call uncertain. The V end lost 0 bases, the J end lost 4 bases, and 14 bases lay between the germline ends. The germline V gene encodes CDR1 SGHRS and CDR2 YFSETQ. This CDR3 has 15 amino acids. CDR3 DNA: TGCGCCAGCAGCTTGGCACCTGGCAGTGAATACGAGCAGTACTTC. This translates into CASSLAPGSEYEQYF.